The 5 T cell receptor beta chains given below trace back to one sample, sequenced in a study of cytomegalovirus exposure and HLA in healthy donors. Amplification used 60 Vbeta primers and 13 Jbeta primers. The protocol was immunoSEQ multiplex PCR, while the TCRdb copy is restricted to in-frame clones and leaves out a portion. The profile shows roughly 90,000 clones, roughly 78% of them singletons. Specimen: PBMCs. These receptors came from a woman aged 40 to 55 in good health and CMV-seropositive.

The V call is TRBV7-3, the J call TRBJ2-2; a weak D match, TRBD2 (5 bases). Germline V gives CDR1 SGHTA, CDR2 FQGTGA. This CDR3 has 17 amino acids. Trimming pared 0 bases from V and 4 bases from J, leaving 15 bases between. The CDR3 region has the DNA TGTGCCAGCAGCTTAACGGCGGGCTTGGCCGGCACCGGGGAGCTGTTTTTT. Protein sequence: CASSLTAGLAGTGELFF. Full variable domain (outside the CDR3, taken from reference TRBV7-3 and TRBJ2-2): GAGVSQTPSNKVTEKGKYVELRCDPISGHTALYWYRQSLGQGPEFLIYFQGTGAADDSGLPNDRFFAVRPEGSVSTLKIQRTERGDSAVYLCASSLTAGLAGTGELFFGEGSRLTVL.

The CDR3 sequence is CASSDRVSYEQYF. The CDR3 DNA follows: TGTGCCAGCAGCGACAGGGTCTCCTACGAGCAGTACTTC. The chain couples TRBV11-3 to TRBJ2-7; 7 nucleotides line up with TRBD1. V was clipped by 5 bases and J by 0 bases; unmatched bases: 1. Germline V lookup: CDR1 SGHNT, CDR2 YENEEA. The CDR3 totals 13 residues.

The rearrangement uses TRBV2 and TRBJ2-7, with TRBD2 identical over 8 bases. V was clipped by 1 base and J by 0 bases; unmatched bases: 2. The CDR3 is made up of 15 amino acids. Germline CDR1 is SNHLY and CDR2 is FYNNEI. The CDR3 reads CASSEGRGASYEQYF. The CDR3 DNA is TGTGCCAGCAGTGAAGGGCGGGGGGCCTCCTACGAGCAGTACTTC.

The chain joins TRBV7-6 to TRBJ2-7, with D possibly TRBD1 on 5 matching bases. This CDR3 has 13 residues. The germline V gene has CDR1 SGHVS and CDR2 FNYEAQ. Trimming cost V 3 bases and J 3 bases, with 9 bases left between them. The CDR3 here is CASSLDTLYEQYF. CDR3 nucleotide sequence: TGTGCCAGCAGCTTGGACACGCTCTACGAGCAGTACTTC.

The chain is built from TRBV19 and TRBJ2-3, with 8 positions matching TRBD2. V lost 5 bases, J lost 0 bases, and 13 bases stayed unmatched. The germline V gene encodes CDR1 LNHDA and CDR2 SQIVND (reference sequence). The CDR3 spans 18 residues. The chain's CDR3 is CASSRGLVSKPSTDTQYF. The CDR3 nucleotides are TGTGCCAGTAGTCGGGGACTAGTCAGCAAGCCAAGCACAGATACGCAGTATTTT.